This is a list of T cell receptor beta chains from one sample in a study of regulatory and conventional T cells in RAG deficiency. Assay: immunoSEQ multiplex PCR; the TCRdb copy retains only in-frame clones and omits some. This repertoire shows roughly 32,000 clones, roughly 90% found once; its top ten account for around 13%. The sample also formed part of further work on regulatory T cells.

The sample consisted of CD8+ T cells sorted from blood. These receptors were collected from a human donor in good health. Both conserved end residues are part of each CDR3. The D gene is left open where the match is weak. For some rows the clone size is stated as once, few or many, or as a class when expanded; others skip it.

TRBJ2-2 | - | - | TRBV5-6 | TGTGCCAGCAGCTTGGGTCGCGGGAACACCGGGGAGCTGTTTTTT | CASSLGRGNTGELFF
TRBJ1-2 | once | - | TRBV19 | TGTGCCAGTAGTACCCCAGGACTGTCCGAGCGGACCTATGGCTACACCTTC | CASSTPGLSERTYGYTF
TRBJ1-2 | - | - | TRBV2 | TGTGCCAGCAGAGACCCTGGGGGCCCCTCCTATGGCTACACCTTC | CASRDPGGPSYGYTF
TRBJ2-7 | - | TRBD2 | TRBV6-5 | TGTGCCAGCAGTCGCGGACTAGCGGGAGTCTCCGAGCAGTACTTC | CASSRGLAGVSEQYF
TRBJ1-2 | - | - | TRBV23-1 | TGCGCCAGCAGTCAACGCTCCTCGGGGCGGACCTATGGCTACACCTTC | CASSQRSSGRTYGYTF
TRBJ1-4 | few | - | TRBV6-5 | TGTGCCAGCAGTTCTACGGGACTCCCTCCGGAAAAACTGTTTTTT | CASSSTGLPPEKLFF
TRBJ1-1 | - | - | TRBV5-1 | TGCGCCAGCAGCTCGGGACTTCGGAACACTGAAGCTTTCTTT | CASSSGLRNTEAFF
TRBJ1-1 | - | - | TRBV30 | TGTGCCTGGGGGGGCTTAACCGGGAGAGGCACTGAAGCTTTCTTT | CAWGGLTGRGTEAFF
TRBJ1-6 | - | TRBD1 | TRBV6-5 | TGTGCCAGCAGTTCCCCGGGACAGTTGTCACCCCTCCACTTT | CASSSPGQLSPLHF
TRBJ1-2 | - | - | TRBV5-1 | TGCGCCAGCAGCTTTCTGGACTATGGCTACACCTTC | CASSFLDYGYTF
TRBJ2-7 | - | TRBD2 | TRBV7-6 | TGTGCCAGCAGCCAAAGCGGGGGGACCTACGAGCAGTACTTC | CASSQSGGTYEQYF
TRBJ1-5 | once | - | TRBV15 | TGTGCCACCAGCAGACACCCCAATCAGCCCCAGCATTTT | CATSRHPNQPQHF
TRBJ1-1 | - | - | TRBV5-1 | TGCGCCAGCAGCTTGGGAGGGGGTAAAACTGAAGCTTTCTTT | CASSLGGGKTEAFF
TRBJ1-5 | - | - | TRBV19 | TGTGCCGGTAGTATAGAAAAGTATCAGCCCCAGCATTTT | CAGSIEKYQPQHF
TRBJ2-5 | - | - | TRBV10-3 | TGTGCCATCAGTGCCGAGGACATACAAGAGACCCAGTACTTC | CAISAEDIQETQYF
TRBJ2-1 | - | TRBD2 | TRBV7-2 | TGTGCCAGCAGCGCGGGACTAGCGGGTTCATACAATGAGCAGTTCTTC | CASSAGLAGSYNEQFF
TRBJ1-1 | - | - | TRBV5-1 | TGCGCCAGCAGCTTTGGGGCTAACACTGAAGCTTTCTTT | CASSFGANTEAFF
TRBJ2-3 | - | TRBD2 | TRBV9 | TGTGCCAGCAGCCCGGCGGTCGGGGGGTACACAGATACGCAGTATTTT | CASSPAVGGYTDTQYF
TRBJ1-1 | - | - | TRBV7-8 | TGTGCCAGCAGTTTCGACACGAGGAACACTGAAGCTTTCTTT | CASSFDTRNTEAFF
TRBJ1-6 | once | - | TRBV4-1 | TGCGCCAGCAGCCTGGGACACCTACCAGGTTCACCCCTCCACTTT | CASSLGHLPGSPLHF
TRBJ2-3 | - | - | TRBV7-9 | TGTGCCAGCAGCCCCGTGGGAGCTATTAGCACAGATACGCAGTATTTT | CASSPVGAISTDTQYF
TRBJ1-2 | - | - | TRBV5-5 | TGTGCCAGCAGCTTGTTCGGCCACAGGGTAGACTATGGCTACACCTTC | CASSLFGHRVDYGYTF
TRBJ2-4 | - | - | TRBV6-6 | TGTGCCAGCAGTCGCACAGGGGCCAAAAACATTCAGTACTTC | CASSRTGAKNIQYF
TRBJ1-6 | - | TRBD1 | TRBV7-9 | TGTGCCAGCAGCTCTGACAGGGGGCCTAATTCACCCCTCCACTTT | CASSSDRGPNSPLHF
TRBJ1-1 | - | TRBD1 | TRBV6-5 | TGTGCCAGCAGTTACCGGGACAGATTGAACGCTGAAGCTTTCTTT | CASSYRDRLNAEAFF
TRBJ2-5 | - | - | TRBV7-9 | TGTGCCAGCAGCCAAGATCCCCAAGAGACCCAGTACTTC | CASSQDPQETQYF
TRBJ1-1 | - | - | TRBV5-6 | TGTGCCAGCAGCTTCTCCGGTTCCACTGAAGCTTTCTTT | CASSFSGSTEAFF
TRBJ1-1 | - | TRBD1 | TRBV25-1 | TGTGCCAGCAGTGACCTCAGGGGGACTGAAGCTTTCTTT | CASSDLRGTEAFF
TRBJ1-2 | - | - | TRBV21-1 | TGTGCCAGCAGCATGACACAAAATGGAAACTATGGCTACACCTTC | CASSMTQNGNYGYTF
TRBJ1-1 | - | - | TRBV18 | TGTGCCAGCTCACCAGGTCTGAACACTGAAGCTTTCTTT | CASSPGLNTEAFF
TRBJ2-3 | - | - | TRBV9 | TGTGCCAGCAGCTTTAGACAGTTTCCCACAGATACGCAGTATTTT | CASSFRQFPTDTQYF
TRBJ1-6 | - | TRBD1 | TRBV23-1 | TGCGCCAGTAGTAAGGAGACAGGGGACTCACCCCTCCACTTT | CASSKETGDSPLHF
TRBJ2-5 | - | - | TRBV7-7 | TGTGCTAGCAGCTTAGCAGGACTAAGCTTGACCCAGTACTTC | CASSLAGLSLTQYF
TRBJ2-3 | - | TRBD2 | TRBV19 | TGTGCCAGTAAGACTAGCGGGCCCTTTAACACAGATACGCAGTATTTT | CASKTSGPFNTDTQYF
TRBJ1-2 | few | - | TRBV5-4 | TGTGCCAGCAGCCCGTCCCAGGGAGGGCCTGGGGACACCTTC | CASSPSQGGPGDTF
TRBJ1-1 | - | - | TRBV30 | TGTGCCTGGAGTCCCGTCACTGAAGCTTTCTTT | CAWSPVTEAFF
TRBJ2-1 | - | - | TRBV6-5 | TGTGCCACCTTACAGGGTCCGAGGCAGTTCTTC | CATLQGPRQFF
TRBJ1-5 | - | - | TRBV19 | TGTGCCAGTAGAAGTGGTATTTCAGATAGCAATCAGCCCCAGCATTTT | CASRSGISDSNQPQHF
TRBJ2-2 | - | TRBD1 | TRBV18 | TGTGCCAGCTCACCGCTCAGCGCAGGGGGCTTGGACACCGGGGAGCTGTTTTTT | CASSPLSAGGLDTGELFF
TRBJ2-5 | - | - | TRBV6-1 | TGTGCCAGCAGTGGGGTCCACGTCGGGGAGACCCAGTACTTC | CASSGVHVGETQYF
TRBJ1-4 | - | - | TRBV4-3 | TGCGCCAGCGGCAGACTACTCAATGAAAAACTGTTTTTT | CASGRLLNEKLFF
TRBJ2-3 | - | - | TRBV7-8 | TGTGCCAGCAGCCCTTGGACAGAAAGCACAGATACGCAGTATTTT | CASSPWTESTDTQYF
TRBJ2-2 | - | TRBD1 | TRBV19 | TGTGCCAGTAGGGACAGGGGGCGCGGCGTCACCGGGGAGCTGTTTTTT | CASRDRGRGVTGELFF
TRBJ2-7 | - | - | TRBV25-1 | TGTGCCAGCAGTGCGGCGAGCCGGGGATACGAGCAGTACTTC | CASSAASRGYEQYF
TRBJ1-2 | once | TRBD1 | TRBV7-2 | TGTGCCAGCAGCTTAGTAGTTTTAGACAGGGGGCCTGCCTACACCTTC | CASSLVVLDRGPAYTF
TRBJ2-3 | - | TRBD2 | TRBV7-2 | TGTGCCAGCAGCTCGACTAGCGGGGGGATGAATACGCAGTATTTT | CASSSTSGGMNTQYF
TRBJ1-4 | - | - | TRBV7-9 | TGTGCCAGCAGCTTAGGAGGGATAGCAACTAATGAAAAACTGTTTTTT | CASSLGGIATNEKLFF
TRBJ1-2 | - | - | TRBV6-1 | TGTGCCAGCAGTCGTGGACAGAGCTATGGCTACACCTTC | CASSRGQSYGYTF
TRBJ2-2 | - | - | TRBV6-5 | TGTGCCAGCAGGCGGACTGGAACCTCCGGGGAGCTGTTTTTT | CASRRTGTSGELFF
TRBJ2-7 | - | TRBD1 | TRBV19 | TGTGCCAGTAGTATAGTTGGGACAGGATCCTACGAGCAGTACTTC | CASSIVGTGSYEQYF
TRBJ2-7 | - | - | TRBV4-2 | TGTGCCAGCAGCCAAGAAGGAGGAACCTCCTACGAGCAGTACTTC | CASSQEGGTSYEQYF
TRBJ2-7 | - | TRBD1 | TRBV5-1 | TGCGCCAGCAGGTCGGGACAGGGGGAGCAGTACTTC | CASRSGQGEQYF
TRBJ2-5 | - | TRBD2 | TRBV4-2 | TGTGCCAGCAGCCCGGGACTAGCGGGGGGGCATTCGGAGACCCAGTACTTC | CASSPGLAGGHSETQYF
TRBJ2-7 | - | - | TRBV4-2 | TGTGCCAGCAGCCAAGAGGGACTCGATCTATACGAGCAGTACTTC | CASSQEGLDLYEQYF
TRBJ1-5 | - | TRBD1 | TRBV5-1 | TGCGCCAGCAGCAAAGGGACAGGGTTTGGTCAGCCCCAGCATTTT | CASSKGTGFGQPQHF